Below, 27 T cell receptor beta chains from the same sample are listed, as sequenced in a study of T cell changes during pregnancy in multiple sclerosis (dated by TCRdb to between 2019 and 2020). The library relied on the immunoSEQ multiplex PCR assay. The immuneACCESS repertoire file appears here via TCRdb, limited to in-frame rearrangements. These files lack a portion of the clones; in checked studies, under half of the deficit traces to unresolved V genes, and the cause of the others is not known. Here the sample has about 48,000 clones; 92% occur a single time. The ten largest clones capture over 0.85% of the sample. Sample: CD4+ T cells from peripheral blood mononuclear cells, taken in the second trimester of pregnancy. These receptors all stem from a female donor in good health, enrolled as a control in a pregnancy study.

This chain uses TRBV5-6 with TRBJ1-1, with D perhaps TRBD1 (6 bases). The V end lost 3 bases, the J end lost 1 base, and 16 bases lay between the germline ends. This CDR3 has 16 amino acids. Germline loops: CDR1 SGHDT, CDR2 YYEEEE. CDR3 in amino acids: CASSSPYRASNTEAFF. The CDR3 DNA sequence: TGTGCCAGCAGCTCCCCTTACAGGGCCTCGAACACTGAAGCTTTCTTT.

This chain joins TRBV7-9 and TRBJ2-7, with 8 bases lining up with TRBD1. The V segment lost 3 bases and the J segment 2 bases; nucleotides outside the gene matches: 3. Germline-derived CDR1 and CDR2 are SEHNR and FQNEAQ (reference sequence). This CDR3 region has 14 residues. CDR3 in DNA: TGTGCCAGCAGCTTCGGGACAGGAACCTACGAGCAGTACTTC. The encoded protein is CASSFGTGTYEQYF.

The rearrangement links TRBV25-1 to TRBJ2-3; TRBD2 is a possible D gene (5 bases). Germline values: CDR1 MGHDK, CDR2 SYGVNS. V lost 3 bases and J lost 3, with 10 bases in between. The CDR3 is made up of 14 amino acids. CDR3 sequence (DNA): TGTGCCAGCAGTGAGTCCCGGACTACAGATACGCAGTATTTT. This encodes CASSESRTTDTQYF.

V gene TRBV7-8 combines with J gene TRBJ2-1; the match to TRBD2 covers 8 bases. Unmatched junction bases numbered 9, after V lost 5 bases and J lost 3 bases. CDR1 and CDR2 from the germline V gene are SGHVS and FQNEAQ. This CDR3 has 16 amino acids. In DNA form, the CDR3 reads TGTGCCAGCAGCCCCGCAGCGGGAGTCTTCTACAATGAGCAGTTCTTC. It specifies CASSPAAGVFYNEQFF. Looking up the rest from reference TRBV7-8 and TRBJ2-1 gives the full variable domain: GAGVSQSPRYKVAKRGQDVALRCDPISGHVSLFWYQQALGQGPEFLTYFQNEAQLDKSGLPSDRFFAERPEGSVSTLKIQRTQQEDSAVYLCASSPAAGVFYNEQFFGPGTRLTVL.

This chain uses TRBV7-9 with TRBJ1-1; 7 bases map to TRBD1. The CDR3 extends over 14 amino acids. CDR1 and CDR2 from the germline V gene are SEHNR and FQNEAQ (reference sequence). V was pared by 3 bases and J by 2 bases, with 3 bases of the junction left unmatched. CDR3 region: CASSFGTENTEAFF. The CDR3 DNA reads TGTGCCAGCAGCTTCGGGACAGAAAACACTGAAGCTTTCTTT.

The chain is built from TRBV27 and TRBJ2-1, with a possible D match to TRBD2 (5 bases). Germline V gene sequence: CDR1 MNHEY, CDR2 SMNVEV (reference sequence). The CDR3 extends over 15 amino acids. V shed 5 bases and J shed 1 base, with 12 bases lying between them. The CDR3 spells CASSIALNSYNEQFF. DNA of the CDR3: TGTGCCAGCAGTATAGCGCTAAATTCCTACAATGAGCAGTTCTTC.

The genes are TRBV7-2 and TRBJ2-1; TRBD2 aligns across 11 bases. The CDR3 runs 16 residues. Germline V gene data show CDR1 as SGHTA and CDR2 as FQGNSA. Trimming at V came to 0 bases and at J to 5 bases, leaving 3 bases not matched to a gene. CDR3 in DNA: TGTGCCAGCAGCTTAGCTGGGACTAGCGGTCACAATGAGCAGTTCTTC. Translation: CASSLAGTSGHNEQFF.

The V and J genes are TRBV28 and TRBJ2-1; 11 nucleotides line up with TRBD2. Germline V CDR1 and CDR2: MDHEN, SYDVKM. The CDR3 consists of 13 residues. V lost 5 bases and J lost 15; bases outside the gene matches: 9. The CDR3 spells CASSSPFGTSGFF. The CDR3 nucleotides are TGTGCCAGCAGTAGCCCCTTCGGGACTAGCGGGTTCTTC. The complete variable domain, with remaining parts taken from reference TRBV28 and TRBJ2-1, reads DVKVTQSSRYLVKRTGEKVFLECVQDMDHENMFWYRQDPGLGLRLIYFSYDVKMKEKGDIPEGYSVSREKKERFSLILESASTNQTSMYLCASSSPFGTSGFFGPGTRLTVL.

The chain links TRBV5-4 to TRBJ1-1, with D unclear. V was pared by 0 bases and J by 11 bases, with 23 bases between. Per the germline V gene, CDR1 is SGHNT and CDR2 is YYREEE (reference sequence). The CDR3 spans 16 residues. CDR3 sequence: CASSLDGRTAYRMAFF. As DNA, the CDR3 is TGTGCCAGCAGCTTGGACGGAAGGACTGCCTATAGAATGGCTTTCTTT.

The rearrangement links TRBV5-1 to TRBJ2-7; TRBD1 might be the D (6 bases). In germline, CDR1 is SGHRS, CDR2 YFSETQ. CDR3 length: 14 residues. V lost 0 bases, J lost 6 bases, and 13 bases lay in between. CDR3 nucleotide sequence: TGCGCCAGCAGCTTGGTGGGACAATCGGCCGAGCAGTACTTC. Protein: CASSLVGQSAEQYF.

The chain couples TRBV21-1 to TRBJ2-7; the tabulated D call, TRBD2, remains unverified against the DNA. TRBV21-1 is a listed pseudogene. The CDR3 runs 17 residues. The CDR3 nucleotides are TGTGCCAGCAGCAAAGGTGCTAGCGAAAATCCCCCCTACGAGCAGTACTTC. Translating gives CASSKGASENPPYEQYF.

Here the CDR3 DNA reads TGTGCCAGCAGCCGCCGGGGGGGAGGGGTCACAGATACGCAGTATTTT. Residues: CASSRRGGGVTDTQYF. This sequence joins TRBV5-4 and TRBJ2-3, with 8 nucleotides matching TRBD2. The CDR3 contains 16 residues. The germline gives CDR1 SGHNT, CDR2 YYREEE (reference sequence). J lost 2 bases, V lost 4 bases, and 9 bases had no gene match.

The chain combines TRBV5-4 with TRBJ2-1, with 9 bases matching TRBD1. The V and J ends lost 2 bases and 4 bases, in that order; junction bases with no gene match: 1. CDR1 is SGHNT and CDR2 is YYREEE in the germline V gene (reference sequence). This CDR3 comprises 14 residues. CDR3 nucleotide sequence: TGTGCCAGCAGCTTAGGACAGGGGTACAATGAGCAGTTCTTC. As protein: CASSLGQGYNEQFF.

V gene TRBV27 combines with J gene TRBJ2-1, with a tentative D call TRBD1 (5 bases). V gave up 0 bases and J gave up 4 bases, with 10 bases separating them. Germline V gene data show CDR1 as MNHEY and CDR2 as SMNVEV (reference sequence). CDR3 length: 15 amino acids. CDR3 bases: TGTGCCAGCAGTTTATCGTCAGGGCTGTACAATGAGCAGTTCTTC. Its translation: CASSLSSGLYNEQFF.

The rearrangement uses TRBV6-1 and TRBJ1-4; D uncertain. Germline V CDR1 and CDR2: MNHNS, SASEGT. Trimming took 4 bases from V and 8 from J, leaving 14 bases between them. This CDR3 is 14 amino acids long. The CDR3 sequence is CASSARTRAEKLFF. The CDR3 coding sequence is TGTGCCAGCAGTGCTCGGACTCGGGCAGAAAAACTGTTTTTT.

V gene TRBV4-2 combines with J gene TRBJ2-6; unclear D gene. V lost 3 bases, J lost 0 bases, and 15 bases lay in between. The CDR3 extends over 18 amino acids. Germline V gene sequence: CDR1 LGHNA, CDR2 YNFKEQ. CDR3 amino acids: CASSHYAVLSSGANVLTF. The CDR3, as DNA: TGTGCCAGCAGCCACTACGCTGTGTTGAGCTCTGGGGCCAACGTCCTGACTTTC.

This chain links TRBV28 with TRBJ1-2; 8 bases are a match to TRBD1. The junction had 10 bases not matched to a gene; V was cut back by 8 bases and J by 14 bases. Germline lookup yields CDR1 MDHEN and CDR2 SYDVKM. This CDR3 region has 11 residues. This CDR3 reads CASGPLQGETF. DNA for the CDR3: TGTGCCAGCGGCCCCCTACAGGGGGAAACCTTC.

The chain uses TRBV30 and TRBJ2-7, with TRBD2 matching 11 bases. The V segment lost 0 bases and the J segment 4 bases; nucleotides outside the gene matches: 11. CDR3 length: 17 amino acids. Germline assignment: CDR1 GTSNPN and CDR2 SVGIG (reference sequence). CDR3 loop: CAWSVRGSGRALYEQYF. The CDR3 DNA follows: TGTGCCTGGAGTGTACGAGGTAGCGGGAGGGCCTTATACGAGCAGTACTTC.

The V call is TRBV4-2, the J call TRBJ1-2, with D possibly TRBD1 on 5 matching bases. Per the germline V gene, CDR1 is LGHNA and CDR2 is YNFKEQ. The germline V and J ends were trimmed by 1 base and 5 bases, with 14 bases remaining between them. The CDR3 runs to 15 residues. The CDR3 nucleotides read TGTGCCAGCAGCCAAGGGCGGGGCAGAGAATATGGCTACACCTTC. As protein: CASSQGRGREYGYTF.

This clone was picked up a small number of times. The chain employs TRBV7-2 and TRBJ2-2; 9 positions agree with TRBD2. Trimming removed 5 bases from V and 1 base from J; junction bases left unmatched: 2. The CDR3 has 15 residues. From germline, CDR1 is SGHTA and CDR2 FQGNSA. CDR3 nucleotides: TGTGCCAGCAGCCTGACTAGCGGGAACACCGGGGAGCTGTTTTTT. Translated: CASSLTSGNTGELFF.

The chain couples TRBV4-3 to TRBJ1-1; D unresolved. Germline-derived CDR1 and CDR2 are LGHNA and YSLEER. CDR3 length: 13 amino acids. Between the trimmed V and J ends, which lost 1 base and 6 bases, there was a span of 9 bases. CDR3 in DNA: TGCGCCAGCAGCCAAGTCATAAGCGCTGAAGCTTTCTTT. Amino acid sequence: CASSQVISAEAFF.

CDR3: CASSQEPTLAGGGAQYF. The CDR3 DNA is TGTGCCAGCAGCCAAGAACCCACTCTAGCGGGGGGAGGGGCCCAGTACTTC. The J gene is TRBJ2-5, the V gene TRBV4-2, with 11 bases that match TRBD2. The J segment lost 9 bases and the V segment lost 0 bases, leaving 12 bases of the junction unmatched. Germline lookup yields CDR1 LGHNA and CDR2 YNFKEQ. The CDR3 length is 17 residues.

V and J are TRBV5-1 and TRBJ2-7, with D perhaps matching TRBD1 (5 bases). V lost 5 bases and J lost 0, with 12 bases in between. CDR1 and CDR2 from the germline V gene are SGHRS and YFSETQ. The CDR3 totals 14 residues. The CDR3: CASSTDSSSYEQYF. The CDR3 DNA follows: TGCGCCAGCAGTACCGACAGCAGCTCCTACGAGCAGTACTTC.

This chain uses TRBV10-3 with TRBJ2-3, with 8 bases identical to TRBD2. Trimming took 2 bases from V and 1 from J; bases not matched to a gene: 11. CDR1 is ENHRY and CDR2 is SYGVKD in the germline V gene. This CDR3 spans 18 amino acids. The CDR3 sequence: CAISEGAGGPFGTDTQYF. CDR3 in DNA: TGTGCCATCAGTGAGGGGGCGGGAGGCCCTTTTGGCACAGATACGCAGTATTTT.

The rearrangement uses TRBV7-9 and TRBJ1-1; D is possibly TRBD1 (6 bases). This CDR3 is 17 amino acids long. Germline values: CDR1 SEHNR, CDR2 FQNEAQ (reference sequence). Trimming took 5 bases from V and 1 from J, leaving 20 bases between them. The CDR3 DNA reads as TGTGCCAGCAGCGCGGTGGGGGCCAGGTTCCAGAACACTGAAGCTTTCTTT. Translation gives CASSAVGARFQNTEAFF.

In its sample, this clone was seen once. This chain links TRBV6-5 with TRBJ1-4, with 8 nucleotides matching TRBD1. With V trimmed by 0 bases and J by 4 bases, 4 bases remained unmatched. Per germline, CDR1 MNHEY and CDR2 SVGAGI. The CDR3 has 16 amino acids. The CDR3 DNA is TGTGCCAGCAGTTACTCGGCAGGACAGGGTAATGAAAAACTGTTTTTT. It codes for CASSYSAGQGNEKLFF.

DNA of the CDR3: TGTGCCAGCAGCTTGTCTCGGAGCGGCTCCGGGGAGCTGTTTTTT. Protein product: CASSLSRSGSGELFF. The chain combines TRBV7-2 with TRBJ2-2; D is perhaps TRBD2 (5 bases). CDR3 length: 15 amino acids. V was cut by 3 bases and J by 6 bases, with 14 bases left in between. Germline V gene lookup returns CDR1 SGHTA and CDR2 FQGNSA.